These 23 T cell receptor beta chains were sequenced from one sample in a study of cytomegalovirus exposure and HLA in healthy donors. Primers for the PCR totalled 60 Vbeta and 13 Jbeta. The data were produced by immunoSEQ multiplex PCR, yet TCRdb's version contains in-frame clones alone and is incomplete. The sample carries 200,000 to 300,000 clones, about four fifths recorded once. Specimen: PBMCs. The receptor source for this set is a woman aged 40 to 49 in good health and CMV-seropositive.

This chain uses TRBV6-6 with TRBJ2-1, with 12 bases that match TRBD2. The CDR3 has 15 residues. CDR1 MNHNY and CDR2 SVGAGI come from the germline V gene (reference sequence). The CDR3 loop reads CASRLAGASYNEQFF. The CDR3 nucleotides read TGTGCTTCTCGACTAGCGGGAGCCTCCTACAATGAGCAGTTCTTC.

This chain connects TRBV4-3 to TRBJ2-7; 9 bases map to TRBD2. The germline gives CDR1 LGHNA, CDR2 YSLEER. This CDR3 region has 16 residues. Trimming removed 0 bases from V and 5 bases from J; junction bases left unmatched: 8. The CDR3 sequence: CASSQDGAGGPDEQYF. CDR3 nucleotide sequence: TGCGCCAGCAGCCAAGATGGGGCGGGAGGGCCTGACGAGCAGTACTTC.

The chain joins TRBV2 to TRBJ1-1; the D gene is possibly TRBD1 (5 bases). CDR1 SNHLY and CDR2 FYNNEI come from the germline V gene. V gave up 7 bases and J gave up 7 bases, with 16 bases separating them. CDR3 length: 13 amino acids. CDR3 region: CASTWGGGGEAFF. The CDR3 DNA follows: TGTGCCAGCACTTGGGGCGGCGGGGGTGAAGCTTTCTTT.

J is TRBJ2-1 and V is TRBV4-2, with 8 bases fitting TRBD2. Germline V gene sequence: CDR1 LGHNA, CDR2 YNFKEQ. The CDR3 spans 16 residues. J was trimmed by 2 bases and V by 1 base; bases with no gene match: 4. CDR3: CASSQASGSAYNEQFF. CDR3 nucleotide sequence: TGTGCCAGCAGCCAAGCCAGCGGGAGCGCCTACAATGAGCAGTTCTTC.

The genes are TRBV28 and TRBJ1-2, with a possible D match to TRBD1 (5 bases). The CDR3 has 15 amino acids. Germline loops: CDR1 MDHEN, CDR2 SYDVKM. Trimming removed 2 bases at V and 2 bases at J, with 12 bases between. The CDR3 loop reads CASSLGGTLNYGYTF. In DNA, the CDR3 is TGTGCCAGCAGTTTAGGAGGGACCCTGAACTATGGCTACACCTTC.

V usage is TRBV7-2 and J usage is TRBJ2-5; D perhaps matches TRBD2 (5 bases). Germline CDR1 is SGHTA and CDR2 is FQGNSA. V shed 5 bases and J shed 2 bases, with 12 bases lying between them. This CDR3 is built from 14 residues. The CDR3 nucleotides read TGTGCCAGCAGCCCCTCCGGGATTCAAGAGACCCAGTACTTC. Translation: CASSPSGIQETQYF.

The chain combines TRBV7-3 with TRBJ2-2; 7 bases agree with TRBD2. Germline CDR1 reads SGHTA; CDR2 reads FQGTGA. The CDR3 has 15 residues. The ends lost 2 bases at V and 4 bases at J; junction bases unmatched: 4. The CDR3 here is CASSLGPGGTGELFF. CDR3 bases: TGTGCCAGCAGCTTAGGGCCGGGGGGCACCGGGGAGCTGTTTTTT.

The chain links TRBV7-2 to TRBJ1-2, with D perhaps TRBD1 (5 bases). Germline V gene sequence: CDR1 SGHTA, CDR2 FQGNSA. The length of the CDR3 is 15 residues. Trimming stripped 5 bases from V and 4 bases from J, with 17 bases between. In DNA form, the CDR3 reads TGTGCCAGCAGCCCACGAGACAGCCTTTCCTATGGCTACACCTTC. It encodes CASSPRDSLSYGYTF.

This chain connects TRBV7-3 to TRBJ1-1; 8 bases map to TRBD1. Trimming at V came to 7 bases and at J to 0 bases, leaving 1 base not matched to a gene. Germline CDR1 SGHTA, CDR2 FQGTGA. The CDR3 is made up of 13 amino acids. This CDR3 is CASKQGVNTEAFF. CDR3 sequence (DNA): TGTGCCAGCAAACAGGGGGTGAACACTGAAGCTTTCTTT.

V is TRBV9 and J is TRBJ2-7, with TRBD2 matching 7 bases. V lost 0 bases to trimming and J lost 0 bases; unmatched junction nucleotides: 3. Per germline, CDR1 SGDLS and CDR2 YYNGEE. The CDR3 runs 15 residues. Here the CDR3 reads CASSVDGGSSYEQYF. The DNA of the CDR3 is TGTGCCAGCAGCGTAGACGGGGGGAGCTCCTACGAGCAGTACTTC.

The chain combines TRBV7-9 with TRBJ2-3, with 11 nucleotides matching TRBD2. This CDR3 is 19 amino acids long. CDR1 is SEHNR and CDR2 is FQNEAQ in the germline V gene (reference sequence). V trimming: 1 base; J trimming: 2 bases; junction bases outside the gene matches: 11. The CDR3 nucleotides are TGTGCCAGCAGCTTAGTAACTAGCGGGGGACTTACGTCCACAGATACGCAGTATTTT. Translated: CASSLVTSGGLTSTDTQYF.

This rearrangement joins TRBV7-6 to TRBJ2-2, with 7 bases identical to TRBD1. Germline CDR1 and CDR2: SGHVS and FNYEAQ. The CDR3 consists of 15 residues. V dropped 6 bases and J dropped 5; count of bases not matched to a gene: 9. The CDR3 bases are TGTGCCAGCAGGGAAGAGGGGGCGGAAACCGGGGAGCTGTTTTTT. The encoded protein is CASREEGAETGELFF.

This chain joins TRBV6-5 and TRBJ1-3; D possibly corresponds to TRBD1 (5 bases). Trimming pared 2 bases from V and 2 bases from J, leaving 13 bases between. The CDR3 is 16 residues long. The V gene's germline CDR1 is MNHEY and CDR2 SVGAGI. The CDR3 coding sequence is TGTGCCAGCAGTTACGCCAAGACAGCAACTGGAAACACCATATATTTT. Protein: CASSYAKTATGNTIYF.

The gene calls are TRBV6-6 and TRBJ1-1; 8 bases fit TRBD1. Germline loops: CDR1 MNHNY, CDR2 SVGAGI (reference sequence). The J segment lost 5 bases and the V segment lost 2 bases, leaving 7 bases of the junction unmatched. The CDR3 has 15 amino acids. The CDR3 coding sequence is TGTGCCAGCAGTTACCTTGGACAGGGAAGAACTGAAGCTTTCTTT. Its translation: CASSYLGQGRTEAFF.

The V gene is TRBV7-2, the J gene TRBJ1-2, with D uncertain. The CDR3 loop spans 13 amino acids. The V and J ends lost 6 bases and 3 bases respectively, with 11 bases between them. Germline loops: CDR1 SGHTA, CDR2 FQGNSA. The CDR3 region is CASSPGVHYGYTF. CDR3 DNA: TGTGCCAGCAGTCCCGGGGTGCACTATGGCTACACCTTC. Full variable domain (outside the CDR3, taken from reference TRBV7-2 and TRBJ1-2): GAGVSQSPSNKVTEKGKDVELRCDPISGHTALYWYRQSLGQGLEFLIYFQGNSAPDKSGLPSDRFSAERTGGSVSTLTIQRTQQEDSAVYLCASSPGVHYGYTFGSGTRLTVV.

The V gene is TRBV28, the J gene TRBJ2-3; D unclear. The length of the CDR3 is 13 residues. Germline loops: CDR1 MDHEN, CDR2 SYDVKM. Deletions cut 11 bases from V and 1 base from J, with 13 bases between. DNA for the CDR3: TGTGCCCTTCAGACGGCGGGCACAGATACGCAGTATTTT. This gives the protein CALQTAGTDTQYF.

This clone has a single count. The V and J genes are TRBV5-1 and TRBJ2-1; 12 bases line up with TRBD2. CDR1 and CDR2 (germline): SGHRS, YFSETQ. The CDR3 loop spans 15 amino acids. With 6 bases clipped from V and 8 bases from J, the junction kept 9 bases outside the gene matches. CDR3 in amino acids: CASTRLAGENHEQFF. The CDR3 nucleotides are TGCGCCAGCACCAGACTAGCGGGAGAGAACCATGAGCAGTTCTTC.

This clone was seen a single time. The chain recombines TRBV7-2 with TRBJ2-1; 10 nucleotides match TRBD2. With 5 bases clipped from V and 2 bases from J, the junction kept 3 bases outside the gene matches. CDR3 size: 15 residues. Germline values: CDR1 SGHTA, CDR2 FQGNSA. The CDR3 loop is CASSQTSGPYNEQFF. DNA for the CDR3: TGTGCCAGCAGCCAGACTAGCGGGCCCTACAATGAGCAGTTCTTC.

V is TRBV10-2 and J is TRBJ1-2, with 8 bases aligning to TRBD1. V shed 0 bases and J 7 bases; nucleotides not matched to a gene: 4. The CDR3 is 14 residues long. The germline V gene encodes CDR1 WSHSY and CDR2 SAAADI. The CDR3 nucleotides are TGCGCCAGCAGTGAGTCGCAGGGGGCGTTTGGCTACACCTTC. This encodes CASSESQGAFGYTF.

This chain connects TRBV28 to TRBJ2-5; possibly TRBD1 for D (6 bases). Germline V gene sequence: CDR1 MDHEN, CDR2 SYDVKM. V was pared by 5 bases and J by 3 bases, with 13 bases between. This CDR3 has 14 amino acids. CDR3 coding DNA: TGTGCCAGCAGTGTACAGGGATCGGAAGAGACCCAGTACTTC. Its protein is CASSVQGSEETQYF.

The rearrangement joins TRBV7-8 to TRBJ2-5; 13 nucleotides match TRBD2. The germline V gene has CDR1 SGHVS and CDR2 FQNEAQ. The junction had 8 bases not matched to a gene; V was cut back by 1 base and J by 3 bases. The CDR3 is made up of 18 amino acids. CDR3 protein: CASSLDPGLAGVEETQYF. The CDR3 nucleotides read TGTGCCAGCAGCTTAGACCCCGGACTAGCGGGAGTGGAAGAGACCCAGTACTTC.

V usage is TRBV7-9 and J usage is TRBJ2-5; D possibly corresponds to TRBD1 (6 bases). This CDR3 spans 13 amino acids. Germline CDR1 is SEHNR and CDR2 is FQNEAQ (reference sequence). Trimming removed 3 bases from V and 4 bases from J, with 9 bases in between. The CDR3 protein is CASSFSTGETQYF. The DNA for the CDR3 is TGTGCCAGCAGCTTTTCGACAGGAGAGACCCAGTACTTC.

The V and J genes are TRBV19 and TRBJ2-1, with D hard to call. This CDR3 contains 15 residues. The V and J ends lost 0 bases and 7 bases respectively, with 13 bases between them. Germline-derived CDR1 and CDR2 are LNHDA and SQIVND (reference sequence). CDR3 loop: CASSIEPLVENEQFF. CDR3 coding DNA: TGTGCCAGTAGTATAGAACCCCTAGTTGAGAATGAGCAGTTCTTC.